This T cell receptor (beta chain) was found in a study of vaccination and CD4 T cells after COVID-19. Across the whole study: Stimuli were overlapping spike peptide pools of SARS-CoV-2 and three common cold coronaviruses (HCoV-NL63, HCoV-OC43, HCoV-229E).

Treatment denoted: approximately nine-day PBMC culture with coronavirus spike peptide pools or control peptides (ViraFEST assay). A note on this clonotype: What it binds is unknown.

The Oncomine TCR Beta short-read assay generated sequence data from the DNA of cultured CD4+ T cells. TCRdb processed the PCR reads anew with MiXCR; each CDR3 protein has one entry. The sample lists roughly 20,000 distinct CDR3 sequences; under 30% were seen once. Sequencing was performed on cultured CD4+ T cells from blood. The sequence derives from a human donor with COVID-19.

The CDR3 DNA reads TGTGCCATCAGAGCCCCTAGTCCCATCTCTGGAAACACCATATATTTT. It encodes CAIRAPSPISGNTIYF. The V call is TRBV10-3, the J call TRBJ1-3; no clear D gene. The CDR3 is 16 amino acids. V was clipped by 6 bases and J by 0 bases, with 15 bases between them. Germline V gene lookup returns CDR1 ENHRY and CDR2 SYGVKD.